This T cell receptor (beta chain) was recorded in a study of CD8+CD57+ T cells in acquired aplastic anemia. Study-wide context: The mean DNA yield obtained from sorted CD4+ and CD8+ cells came to approximately 3.2 ug. An average of roughly 10 million reads for CD4+ cells was obtained from healthy donors.

This CDR3 has 16 amino acids. V lost 3 bases to trimming and J lost 6 bases; unmatched junction nucleotides: 10. CDR1 is SGHAT and CDR2 is FQNNGV in the germline V gene. The template used for profiling TCR beta VDJ and CDR3 was genomic DNA. TCRdb processed the reads anew with MiXCR; each CDR3 protein has one entry. The sample lists some 190,000 distinct CDR3 sequences; just over 45% were seen once. This clonotype was seen ten or more times. Input material: sorted CD4+, CD8+, or CD8+CD57+ T cells (not recorded which) from PBMCs. This receptor was taken from a human donor in good health. J is TRBJ2-2 and V is TRBV11-2, with 7 bases lining up with TRBD2. The CDR3 loop reads CASSLRRTSFAGELFF. For the CDR3, the DNA is TGTGCCAGCAGCTTGCGCCGGACTAGTTTTGCCGGGGAGCTGTTTTTT. Looking up the rest from reference TRBV11-2 and TRBJ2-2 gives the full variable domain: EAGVAQSPRYKIIEKRQSVAFWCNPISGHATLYWYQQILGQGPKLLIQFQNNGVVDDSQLPKDRFSAERLKGVDSTLKIQPAKLEDSAVYLCASSLRRTSFAGELFFGEGSRLTVL.